These 4 T cell receptor beta chains share one sample of origin, sequenced in a study of sequential checkpoint blockade in melanoma. Libraries were prepared by immunoSEQ multiplex PCR; TCRdb keeps only in-frame clonotypes and omits some of them. Here the sample spans 20,000 or so clones, 80% to 90% being singletons. The sample's treatment: randomized to nivolumab then ipilimumab (arm A) or the reverse (arm B). Sequencing was performed on CD8+ T cells sorted from blood (inferred from file names), taken from a patient given nivolumab and ipilimumab in sequence. The source of these receptors is a human donor with melanoma.

This chain links TRBV13 with TRBJ2-3, with D unresolved. The germline CDR1 and CDR2 sequences are PRHDT and FYEKMQ (reference sequence). The V end was cut by 5 bases, the J end by 3 bases, with 12 bases between. This CDR3 comprises 14 residues. The CDR3 DNA reads as TGTGCCAGCAGCACCGATCCCGAGACAGATACGCAGTATTTT. Translation: CASSTDPETDTQYF.

The chain is built from TRBV19 and TRBJ1-2; D unclear. Looked up from germline, CDR1 is LNHDA and CDR2 is SQIVND (reference sequence). This CDR3 contains 14 residues. Trimming cost V 9 bases and J 2 bases, with 16 bases left between them. The CDR3 DNA reads as TGTGCCAGCCAAGGCGACTCGAGAAACTATGGCTACACCTTC. It yields the protein CASQGDSRNYGYTF.

The chain has TRBV7-6 and TRBJ2-7, with TRBD1 identical over 7 bases. J gave up 5 bases and V 1 base, and 5 bases lay outside the gene matches. CDR1 is SGHVS and CDR2 is FNYEAQ in the germline V gene. This CDR3 has 14 residues. The CDR3 coding sequence is TGTGCCAGCAGCTTAGGACAGGGCCGGGACGAGCAGTACTTC. It is translated as CASSLGQGRDEQYF.

The chain recombines TRBV28 with TRBJ2-7; 11 positions match TRBD2. J lost 2 bases, V lost 5 bases, and 8 bases had no gene match. Germline assignment: CDR1 MDHEN and CDR2 SYDVKM. The CDR3 contains 16 residues. DNA for the CDR3: TGTGCCAGCAGTCTCAATAGCGGGAGGGCCCCCTACGAGCAGTACTTC. Its translation: CASSLNSGRAPYEQYF.